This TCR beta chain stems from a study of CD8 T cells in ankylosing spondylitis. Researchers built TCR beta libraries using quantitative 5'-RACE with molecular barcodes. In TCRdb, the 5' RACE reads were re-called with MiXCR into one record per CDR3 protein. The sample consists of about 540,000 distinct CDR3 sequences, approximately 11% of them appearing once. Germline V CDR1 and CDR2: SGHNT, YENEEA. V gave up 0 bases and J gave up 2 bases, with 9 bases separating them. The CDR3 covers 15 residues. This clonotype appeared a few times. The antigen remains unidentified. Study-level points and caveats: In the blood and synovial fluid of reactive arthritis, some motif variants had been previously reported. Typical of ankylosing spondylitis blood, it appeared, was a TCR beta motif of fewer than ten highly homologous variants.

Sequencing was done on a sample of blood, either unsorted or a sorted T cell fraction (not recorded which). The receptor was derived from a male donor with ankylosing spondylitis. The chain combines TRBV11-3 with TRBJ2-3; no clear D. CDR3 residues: CASSLDSSITDTQYF. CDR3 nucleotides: TGTGCCAGCAGCTTAGATTCATCGATCACAGATACGCAGTATTTT.